The clone carrying this T cell receptor (beta chain) turned up a few times. The CDR3 is 15 amino acids. V lost 2 bases and J 0 bases, leaving 8 bases between the germline ends. CDR1 is MNHEY, CDR2 SVGEGT, per germline. This entry comes from a study of patients and donors after allogeneic stem cell transplantation. TCRdb independently ran MiXCR on the RT-PCR reads; one entry per CDR3 protein. This sample has about 960,000 distinct CDR3 sequences; more than 15% occur once, and the top ten carry under 6.5%. The receptor comes from a human donor who was either an allogeneic HSCT recipient or a stem cell or donor lymphocyte infusion donor (not recorded which). It is not recorded whose cells these are; they may come from a transplant donor. The V call is TRBV6-2 or TRBV6-3, the J call TRBJ1-5; D is uncertain. The specimen was blood, either unsorted or a sorted T cell fraction (not recorded which). The CDR3 sequence: CASSYRADSNQPQHF. CDR3 nucleotides: TGTGCCAGCAGTTACCGAGCAGATAGCAATCAGCCCCAGCATTTT.